These 31 T cell receptor beta chains were sequenced from one sample in a study of CD8 T cells in Susac syndrome. Reverse transcription of about 0.45 to 1 ug RNA was carried out with random hexamers. TCRdb itself ran the immunoSEQ multiplex PCR reads through MiXCR, one entry per CDR3 protein. The sample lists some 100,000 distinct CDR3 sequences; 85% to 95% were seen once. Sequencing was carried out using CD4+ T cells from PBMCs. The receptors originated from a human donor with multiple sclerosis.

The V and J genes are TRBV19 and TRBJ2-7, with D tentatively TRBD1 or TRBD2 (5 bases each). Germline V CDR1 and CDR2: LNHDA, SQIVND (reference sequence). The CDR3 has 14 amino acids. Trimming shortened V by 7 bases and J by 0 bases, and 13 bases separated the two germline ends. In DNA, the CDR3 is TGTGCCAGTACGGGGACCCATCGCTCCTACGAGCAGTACTTC. It translates to CASTGTHRSYEQYF.

The chain uses TRBV28 and TRBJ1-5, with D hard to call. V lost 3 bases and J lost 0, with 6 bases in between. This CDR3 is built from 14 residues. Per the germline V gene, CDR1 is MDHEN and CDR2 is SYDVKM. CDR3 sequence (DNA): TGTGCCAGCAGTTTCCTCGGTAGCAATCAGCCCCAGCATTTT. Amino acid sequence: CASSFLGSNQPQHF.

This chain links TRBV28 with TRBJ1-4; 7 bases are a match to TRBD1. CDR1 MDHEN and CDR2 SYDVKM come from the germline V gene. The CDR3 runs 14 residues. V was pared by 3 bases and J by 6 bases, with 4 bases of the junction left unmatched. The CDR3 sequence: CASSLPQGDEKLFF. The DNA of the CDR3 is TGTGCCAGCAGTTTGCCCCAGGGGGATGAAAAACTGTTTTTT.

The chain uses TRBV9 and TRBJ1-2; TRBD1 is a possible D gene (6 bases). From germline, CDR1 is SGDLS and CDR2 YYNGEE. Between the trimmed V and J ends, which lost 3 bases and 2 bases, there was a span of 23 bases. The CDR3 loop spans 18 amino acids. For the CDR3, the DNA is TGTGCCAGCAGCGGGGACTTGGACAGCGGATTAAGGAACTATGGCTACACCTTC. It encodes CASSGDLDSGLRNYGYTF.

There are a few counts of this clonotype. This sequence joins TRBV7-2 and TRBJ2-5, with 7 bases that match TRBD2. The V gene end was trimmed by 5 bases and the J gene end by 7 bases; junction bases not matched to a gene: 7. Germline CDR1 reads SGHTA; CDR2 reads FQGNSA. CDR3 size: 13 residues. In nucleotides, the CDR3 is TGTGCCAGCAGCGCGGGACTAAAGGGGACCCAGTACTTC. This sequence encodes CASSAGLKGTQYF.

This clonotype appeared a single time. The chain is built from TRBV2 and TRBJ2-1, with D possibly being TRBD2 (5 bases). The germline CDR1 and CDR2 sequences are SNHLY and FYNNEI. The length of the CDR3 is 13 residues. Trimming stripped 4 bases from V and 4 bases from J, with 8 bases between. CDR3 nucleotide sequence: TGTGCCAGCAGTGTGGGAGTTTACAATGAGCAGTTCTTC. Protein product: CASSVGVYNEQFF.

The chain joins TRBV9 to TRBJ1-3; possible D gene TRBD1, 5 bases. Germline CDR1 SGDLS, CDR2 YYNGEE. The V end was cut by 0 bases, the J end by 2 bases, with 9 bases between. The CDR3 sequence is 15 residues long. The CDR3 sequence: CASSVAGTPGNTIYF. For the CDR3, the DNA is TGTGCCAGCAGCGTAGCGGGGACCCCTGGAAACACCATATATTTT. The variable domain in full, completed from reference TRBV9 and TRBJ1-3, reads DSGVTQTPKHLITATGQRVTLRCSPRSGDLSVYWYQQSLDQGLQFLIQYYNGEERAKGNILERFSAQQFPDLHSELNLSSLELGDSALYFCASSVAGTPGNTIYFGEGSWLTVV.

The chain couples TRBV19 to TRBJ1-1; D is unresolved. The CDR3 consists of 16 residues. Germline lookup yields CDR1 LNHDA and CDR2 SQIVND (reference sequence). V was trimmed by 5 bases and J by 1 base, leaving 17 bases between them. CDR3 DNA sequence: TGTGCCAGTAGTCCATTTGCCGAGCTTTCGAACACTGAAGCTTTCTTT. Its translation is CASSPFAELSNTEAFF.

The CDR3 DNA reads TGCGCCAGCAGCCCCGGGACAGGGAAAAACATTCAGTACTTC. Its translation is CASSPGTGKNIQYF. The chain couples TRBV5-1 to TRBJ2-4; TRBD1 matches at 9 bases. Looked up from germline, CDR1 is SGHRS and CDR2 is YFSETQ. CDR3 length: 14 amino acids. J gave up 4 bases and V 4 bases, and 3 bases lay outside the gene matches.

The chain couples TRBV9 to TRBJ2-2; D remains ambiguous. This CDR3 has 15 residues. Per the germline V gene, CDR1 is SGDLS and CDR2 is YYNGEE. V was shortened by 0 bases and J by 2 bases, with 8 bases between the two germline ends. The CDR3 loop is CASSVGFSNTGELFF. DNA of the CDR3: TGTGCCAGCAGCGTAGGTTTTAGTAACACCGGGGAGCTGTTTTTT.

The rearrangement joins TRBV2 to TRBJ2-6; D uncertain. The germline V gene has CDR1 SNHLY and CDR2 FYNNEI. This CDR3 is 16 amino acids long. The V gene lost 5 bases and the J gene lost 1 base, with 12 bases spanning the gap. CDR3 nucleotide sequence: TGTGCCAGCAGTTACAATCGCCTGTCTGGGGCCAACGTCCTGACTTTC. Translation gives CASSYNRLSGANVLTF.

This rearrangement joins TRBV19 to TRBJ1-2, with D perhaps TRBD1 (6 bases). V lost 4 bases to trimming and J lost 3 bases, with 18 bases between them. Per the germline V gene, CDR1 is LNHDA and CDR2 is SQIVND (reference sequence). The CDR3 loop spans 16 amino acids. The CDR3 region is CASSTSQGLGYYGYTF. CDR3 sequence (DNA): TGTGCCAGTAGTACCTCACAGGGCTTGGGATACTATGGCTACACCTTC.

This chain joins TRBV18 and TRBJ2-2; unclear D gene. The CDR3 covers 15 residues. CDR1 is KGHSH, CDR2 LQKENI, per germline. V lost 1 base, J lost 1 base, and 7 bases lay in between. The CDR3 reads CASSPQWQNTGELFF. The CDR3 DNA reads TGTGCCAGCTCACCACAGTGGCAGAACACCGGGGAGCTGTTTTTT.

The V call is TRBV27, the J call TRBJ2-5, with a possible D match to TRBD1 (6 bases). Germline CDR1 and CDR2: MNHEY and SMNVEV (reference sequence). The CDR3 totals 15 residues. Trimming took 5 bases from V and 2 from J, leaving 15 bases between them. Here the CDR3 DNA reads TGTGCCAGCAGTCCGGACAGATATTTACAAGAGACCCAGTACTTC. It translates to CASSPDRYLQETQYF.

The gene calls are TRBV6-5 and TRBJ2-7; possibly TRBD1 for D (5 bases). Trimming cost V 2 bases and J 4 bases, with 9 bases left between them. The CDR3 covers 13 residues. Looked up from germline, CDR1 is MNHEY and CDR2 is SVGAGI. The CDR3 spells CASSYAQVYEQYF. CDR3 bases: TGTGCCAGCAGTTACGCACAGGTTTACGAGCAGTACTTC.

This chain uses TRBV5-1 with TRBJ2-3; D not certain. Germline V CDR1 and CDR2: SGHRS, YFSETQ. Trimming shortened V by 0 bases and J by 0 bases, and 14 bases separated the two germline ends. The CDR3 has 17 residues. CDR3 sequence: CASSLDTGATSTDTQYF. DNA for the CDR3: TGCGCCAGCAGCTTGGATACCGGAGCCACTAGCACAGATACGCAGTATTTT.

V is TRBV7-3 and J is TRBJ2-6, with D perhaps assigned TRBD1 or TRBD2 (5 bases each). The CDR3 is 18 amino acids. In germline, CDR1 is SGHTA, CDR2 FQGTGA. V lost 1 base to trimming and J lost 0 bases, with 13 bases between them. CDR3 sequence reads: CASSLNRGRISGANVLTF. CDR3 nucleotide sequence: TGTGCCAGCAGCTTAAATAGGGGACGGATCTCTGGGGCCAACGTCCTGACTTTC.

The chain uses TRBV7-2 and TRBJ2-5; no clear D gene. Germline lookup yields CDR1 SGHTA and CDR2 FQGNSA. CDR3 length equals 12 residues. V was trimmed by 2 bases and J by 2 bases, leaving 3 bases between them. The CDR3 region has the DNA TGTGCCAGCAGCTTACTGCAAGAGACCCAGTACTTC. It is translated as CASSLLQETQYF.

V and J are TRBV7-9 and TRBJ1-3; D unclear. This CDR3 spans 15 amino acids. V was clipped by 4 bases and J by 4 bases, with 14 bases between them. Germline CDR1 reads SEHNR; CDR2 reads FQNEAQ (reference sequence). This CDR3 reads CASSSLVAGGNTIYF. The CDR3 DNA reads as TGTGCCAGCAGCTCATTGGTGGCAGGCGGAAACACCATATATTTT.

The sample holds one count of this clonotype. The chain combines TRBV5-6 with TRBJ2-7; tentatively, D is TRBD1 or TRBD2 (5 bases each). Per germline, CDR1 SGHDT and CDR2 YYEEEE. Trimming stripped 3 bases from V and 9 bases from J, with 22 bases between. This CDR3 spans 15 amino acids. The CDR3 is CASSSRDLWRSGQYF. CDR3 in DNA: TGTGCCAGCAGCTCCAGGGACCTTTGGAGATCCGGGCAGTACTTC.

The CDR3 DNA sequence: TGTGCCAGCAGCCACGGGACAGGGCTTTCAAACTATGGCTACACCTTC. As protein: CASSHGTGLSNYGYTF. This rearrangement joins TRBV3-1 to TRBJ1-2, with 9 bases aligning to TRBD1. This CDR3 contains 16 residues. Per germline, CDR1 LGHDT and CDR2 YNNKEL (reference sequence). Unmatched junction bases numbered 7, after V lost 3 bases and J lost 2 bases. The entire variable domain, with the rest obtained from reference TRBV3-1 and TRBJ1-2, is as follows: DTAVSQTPKYLVTQMGNDKSIKCEQNLGHDTMYWYKQDSKKFLKIMFSYNNKELIINETVPNRFSPKSPDKAHLNLHINSLELGDSAVYFCASSHGTGLSNYGYTFGSGTRLTVV.

The DNA for the CDR3 is TGCAGCGTTGGGGGCGGGGAGTACACCGGGGAGCTGTTTTTT. Amino acids: CSVGGGEYTGELFF. The genes are TRBV29-1 and TRBJ2-2, with D tentatively TRBD2 (6 bases). This CDR3 contains 14 residues. V was clipped by 4 bases and J by 3 bases, with 12 bases between them. Per the germline V gene, CDR1 is SQVTM and CDR2 is ANQGSEA.

The genes are TRBV12-3 or TRBV12-4 and TRBJ1-1; D possibly corresponds to TRBD1 (6 bases). This CDR3 has 13 amino acids. V lost 6 bases and J 4 bases, leaving 12 bases between the germline ends. This chain's CDR3 is CASSPTGLTEAFF. CDR3 coding DNA: TGTGCCAGCAGCCCCACAGGGCTCACTGAAGCTTTCTTT.

V is TRBV9 and J is TRBJ2-1, with TRBD1 matching over 7 bases. This CDR3 contains 13 residues. The V gene's germline CDR1 is SGDLS and CDR2 YYNGEE. Germline trimming cut 3 bases from V and 13 bases from J; bases unmatched to any gene: 10. The CDR3 loop is CASSGIGTDLQFF. In nucleotides, the CDR3 is TGTGCCAGCAGCGGAATAGGGACAGACTTACAGTTCTTC.

This chain uses TRBV7-2 with TRBJ1-2; D remains unclear. V was shortened by 7 bases and J by 0 bases, with 9 bases between the two germline ends. This CDR3 has 13 amino acids. Germline V lookup: CDR1 SGHTA, CDR2 FQGNSA. The CDR3 region is CASTFEANYGYTF. As DNA, the CDR3 is TGTGCCAGCACTTTCGAGGCTAACTATGGCTACACCTTC.

V is TRBV14 and J is TRBJ2-5, with 7 bases that match TRBD1. Germline V gives CDR1 SGHDN, CDR2 FVKESK. This CDR3 comprises 13 residues. The V gene end was trimmed by 4 bases and the J gene end by 2 bases; junction bases not matched to a gene: 1. Written as DNA, the CDR3 is TGTGCCAGCAGCCGGGACAGACAAGAGACCCAGTACTTC. Amino acids: CASSRDRQETQYF.

This rearrangement joins TRBV20-1 to TRBJ1-5; 10 nucleotides agree with TRBD1. The CDR3 has 15 residues. Unmatched junction bases numbered 11, after V lost 6 bases and J lost 6 bases. The germline CDR1 and CDR2 sequences are DFQATT and SNEGSKA (reference sequence). CDR3 bases: TGCAGTGCCTTCGGGGGACAGGGGTTTAGTCAGCCCCAGCATTTT. Translating it yields CSAFGGQGFSQPQHF.

The chain is built from TRBV7-2 and TRBJ1-2; TRBD1 matches at 7 bases. V was pared by 5 bases and J by 2 bases, with 11 bases of the junction left unmatched. Germline CDR1 reads SGHTA; CDR2 reads FQGNSA. The CDR3 extends over 16 amino acids. Here the CDR3 reads CASSIRTGESNYGYTF. In nucleotides, the CDR3 is TGTGCCAGCAGCATAAGAACAGGGGAATCCAACTATGGCTACACCTTC.

CDR3 in amino acids: CATSTGPYNEQFF. The CDR3 DNA follows: TGTGCCACCAGTACAGGGCCCTACAATGAGCAGTTCTTC. The genes are TRBV24-1 and TRBJ2-1; D possibly corresponds to TRBD1 (6 bases). V was shortened by 6 bases and J by 2 bases, with 7 bases between the two germline ends. Germline CDR1 and CDR2: KGHDR and SFDVKD. The CDR3 loop spans 13 amino acids.

V and J are TRBV30 and TRBJ1-3, with D uncertain. V gave up 2 bases and J gave up 0 bases, with 11 bases separating them. In germline, CDR1 is GTSNPN, CDR2 SVGIG (reference sequence). The CDR3 is 15 residues long. In DNA form, the CDR3 reads TGTGCCTGGAGTCCCCTAAGATTCTCTGGAAACACCATATATTTT. Translating gives CAWSPLRFSGNTIYF. Combining the CDR3 with reference TRBV30 and TRBJ1-3 gives the whole variable domain SQTIHQWPATLVQPVGSPLSLECTVEGTSNPNLYWYRQAAGRGLQLLFYSVGIGQISSEVPQNLSASRPQDRQFILSSKKLLLSDSGFYLCAWSPLRFSGNTIYFGEGSWLTVV.

The J gene is TRBJ2-4, the V gene TRBV29-1, with TRBD1 matching 8 bases. Germline V lookup: CDR1 SQVTM, CDR2 ANQGSEA. Losses at the gene ends were 6 bases for V and 0 bases for J; bases not matched to a gene: 4. The CDR3 is made up of 14 amino acids. CDR3 nucleotide sequence: TGCAGCGTCTGGGACAGGCAAGCCAAAAACATTCAGTACTTC. Encoded protein: CSVWDRQAKNIQYF. The full variable domain, rest sourced from reference TRBV29-1 and TRBJ2-4, is SAVISQKPSRDICQRGTSLTIQCQVDSQVTMMFWYRQQPGQSLTLIATANQGSEATYESGFVIDKFPISRPNLTFSTLTVSNMSPEDSSIYLCSVWDRQAKNIQYFGAGTRLSVL.